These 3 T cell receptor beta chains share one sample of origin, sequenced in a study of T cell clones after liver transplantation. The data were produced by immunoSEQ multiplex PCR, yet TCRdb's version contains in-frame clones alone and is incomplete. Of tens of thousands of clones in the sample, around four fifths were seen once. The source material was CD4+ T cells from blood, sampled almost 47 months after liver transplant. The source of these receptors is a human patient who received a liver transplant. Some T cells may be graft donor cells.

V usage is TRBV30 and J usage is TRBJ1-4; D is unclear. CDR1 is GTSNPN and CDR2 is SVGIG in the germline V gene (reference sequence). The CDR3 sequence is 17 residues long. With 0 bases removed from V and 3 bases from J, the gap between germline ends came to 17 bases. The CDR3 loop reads CAWSVQGIGVPNEKLFF. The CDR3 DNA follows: TGTGCCTGGAGTGTACAAGGGATTGGGGTACCTAATGAAAAACTGTTTTTT.

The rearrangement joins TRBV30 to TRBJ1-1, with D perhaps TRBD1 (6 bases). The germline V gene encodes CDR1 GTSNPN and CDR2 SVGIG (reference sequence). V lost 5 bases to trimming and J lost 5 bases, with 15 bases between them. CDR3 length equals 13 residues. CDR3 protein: CAWSQGVGTEAFF. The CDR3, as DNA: TGTGCCTGGTCACAGGGCGTGGGTACTGAAGCTTTCTTT.

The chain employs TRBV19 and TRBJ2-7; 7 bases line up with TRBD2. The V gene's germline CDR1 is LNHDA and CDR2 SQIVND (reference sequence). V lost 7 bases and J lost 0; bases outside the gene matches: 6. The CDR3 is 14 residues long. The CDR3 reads CASKTSLSSYEQYF. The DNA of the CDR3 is TGTGCCAGTAAGACTAGCTTGAGCTCCTACGAGCAGTACTTC. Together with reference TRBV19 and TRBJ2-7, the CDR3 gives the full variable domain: DGGITQSPKYLFRKEGQNVTLSCEQNLNHDAMYWYRQDPGQGLRLIYYSQIVNDFQKGDIAEGYSVSREKKESFPLTVTSAQKNPTAFYLCASKTSLSSYEQYFGPGTRLTVT.